One and the same sample provided the 28 T cell receptor beta chains below, sequenced in a study of T cell repertoires in aging, cancer and after chemotherapy. Multiplex touch-down PCR with TRB-A/B primers amplified rearranged V-D-J TRB sequences. From the multiplex PCR reads, TCRdb called clonotypes with MiXCR, one entry per CDR3 protein. The profile shows about 6,300 distinct CDR3 sequences, over 30% of them singletons. TCR beta rearrangements were amplified from peripheral blood genomic DNA. Sequencing input: blood. Receptor source: a human donor in good health.

J is TRBJ2-5 and V is TRBV6-6, with D tentatively TRBD2 (5 bases). The J call is doubtful: the DNA matches TRBJ2-7 better. Germline CDR1 MNHNY, CDR2 SVGAGI (reference sequence). This CDR3 comprises 14 residues. CDR3 sequence (DNA): TGTGCCAGCAGTTTAGCGTTGGCAGCCTACGAGCAGTACTTC. This translates into CASSLALAAYEQYF.

This clonotype was picked up a small number of times. The rearrangement links TRBV24-1 to TRBJ2-2; D might be TRBD1 or TRBD2, each matching 5 bases. V gave up 10 bases and J gave up 2 bases, with 13 bases separating them. This CDR3 region has 14 residues. From germline, CDR1 is KGHDR and CDR2 SFDVKD. The CDR3 DNA is TGTGCCACAGCGGCAGGGATTAACACCGGGGAGCTGTTTTTT. Protein product: CATAAGINTGELFF.

The rearrangement links TRBV29-1 to TRBJ2-3, with D tentatively TRBD2 (6 bases). Trimming removed 7 bases at V and 5 bases at J, with 25 bases between. The CDR3 loop spans 16 amino acids. Germline V gives CDR1 SQVTM, CDR2 ANQGSEA. Here the CDR3 DNA reads TGCAGCGCAGCCTCCGGGACTCGGGTGTTCGGAGATACGCAGTATTTT. Translating gives CSAASGTRVFGDTQYF.

This clonotype was counted a few times. The V and J genes are TRBV5-6 and TRBJ1-2, with 8 nucleotides matching TRBD1. The CDR3 covers 13 residues. Germline V gives CDR1 SGHDT, CDR2 YYEEEE. Losses at the gene ends were 2 bases for V and 7 bases for J; bases not matched to a gene: 4. In DNA, the CDR3 is TGTGCCAGCAGCTTACAGGGGGTGGGTGGCTACACCTTC. Protein product: CASSLQGVGGYTF.

The J gene is TRBJ1-6, the V gene TRBV5-1; the D gene is possibly TRBD1 (5 bases). This CDR3 is 13 amino acids long. The germline V gene has CDR1 SGHRS and CDR2 YFSETQ. V lost 2 bases, J lost 10 bases, and 10 bases lay in between. This chain's CDR3 is CASSFDRSSPLHF. The CDR3, as DNA: TGCGCCAGCAGCTTCGACAGATCCTCACCCCTCCACTTT.

This chain joins TRBV6-1 and TRBJ1-5; tentatively, D is TRBD1 (5 bases). This CDR3 is 14 amino acids long. The ends were cut back, 4 bases at V and 1 base at J, with 8 bases in the middle. In germline, CDR1 is MNHNS, CDR2 SASEGT. CDR3 sequence (DNA): TGTGCCAGCAGTGCCGGGGGGAGCAATCAGCCCCAGCATTTT. Translated, it gives CASSAGGSNQPQHF.

This clonotype is termed medium-sized. The gene calls are TRBV29-1 and TRBJ2-1; no firm D call. This CDR3 is 11 amino acids long. From germline, CDR1 is SQVTM and CDR2 ANQGSEA. V lost 2 bases and J lost 3, with 2 bases in between. The CDR3 protein is CSVENYNEQFF. The CDR3 DNA reads TGCAGCGTTGAAAACTACAATGAGCAGTTCTTC.

The rearrangement uses TRBV12-3 or TRBV12-4 and TRBJ1-4; the D is unclear. The CDR3 runs to 13 residues. Deletions cut 9 bases from V and 4 bases from J, with 12 bases between. DNA for the CDR3: TGTGCCAGGGGTTTGGGCCTTAATGAAAAACTGTTTTTT. Its translation is CARGLGLNEKLFF.

The J gene is TRBJ1-2, the V gene TRBV7-6; 9 positions agree with TRBD1. V trimming: 3 bases; J trimming: 8 bases; junction bases outside the gene matches: 1. Germline V gives CDR1 SGHVS, CDR2 FNYEAQ. The length of the CDR3 is 12 residues. DNA of the CDR3: TGTGCCAGCAGCTTGACAGGGGGAGGCTACACCTTC. It translates to CASSLTGGGYTF. Filled out from reference TRBV7-6 and TRBJ1-2, the complete variable domain reads GAGVSQSPRYKVTKRGQDVALRCDPISGHVSLYWYRQALGQGPEFLTYFNYEAQQDKSGLPNDRFSAERPEGSISTLTIQRTEQRDSAMYRCASSLTGGGYTFGSGTRLTVV.

This clonotype was detected a few times. J is TRBJ1-2 and V is TRBV19; D is uncertain. From germline, CDR1 is LNHDA and CDR2 SQIVND (reference sequence). This CDR3 contains 12 residues. Deletions cut 3 bases from V and 7 bases from J, with 9 bases between. CDR3 region: CASSIAFGGYTF. CDR3 DNA: TGTGCCAGTAGTATCGCCTTTGGTGGCTACACCTTC.

This chain uses TRBV24-1 with TRBJ2-3, with 7 bases matching TRBD2. The CDR3 is 18 residues long. After removal of 4 bases from V and 6 bases from J, the junction contained 18 bases not matched to a gene. Germline assignment: CDR1 KGHDR and CDR2 SFDVKD. DNA of the CDR3: TGTGCCACCAGTGACGCCTCGCCTTTAGCGGGTGGAAGGGATACGCAGTATTTT. Its protein product is CATSDASPLAGGRDTQYF.

This clonotype was counted between two and nine times. The gene calls are TRBV6-5 and TRBJ1-5, with 7 bases that match TRBD1. Germline loops: CDR1 MNHEY, CDR2 SVGAGI. This CDR3 contains 12 residues. V lost 10 bases and J lost 5; bases outside the gene matches: 5. The CDR3 spells CATRGGDQPQHF. In DNA form, the CDR3 reads TGTGCCACCAGGGGGGGGGATCAGCCCCAGCATTTT.

In its sample, this clonotype ranks as medium-sized (0.01 to 0.1%). The chain links TRBV19 to TRBJ1-5, with D unclear. Looked up from germline, CDR1 is LNHDA and CDR2 is SQIVND (reference sequence). This CDR3 region has 16 residues. The V end was cut by 4 bases, the J end by 7 bases, with 20 bases between. The CDR3 coding sequence is TGTGCCAGTAGTACCTCCCGGGTGACCCTGATCCAGCCCCAGCATTTT. Its protein is CASSTSRVTLIQPQHF.

About this clonotype itself: Compared with germline, one end of the junction differs, possibly owing to a read error. The chain combines TRBV5-6 with TRBJ1-2; D is perhaps TRBD1 (5 bases). The CDR3 has 15 amino acids. Germline V gene sequence: CDR1 SGHDT, CDR2 YYEEEE. CDR3 protein: CASNPDGTPIYGYTF. In DNA form, the CDR3 reads TGCGCCAGCAACCCGGACGGGACGCCTATCTATGGCTACACCTTC.

As to this clonotype: Since a much larger clone is just one base distant, this may be a read error. J is TRBJ2-3 and V is TRBV29-1; TRBD2 might be the D (7 bases). The CDR3 runs 15 residues. Germline CDR1 SQVTM, CDR2 ANQGSEA. DNA for the CDR3: TGCAGCGTGACCGGGAGCCCTGCGGGGGCAGATATGCAGTATTTT. It yields the protein CSVTGSPAGADMQYF.

In regard to this clonotype: The junction does not match germline at one end; this may be a read error. The chain employs TRBV29-1 and TRBJ2-7, with D possibly matching TRBD1 (5 bases). The CDR3 runs 12 residues. In germline, CDR1 is SQVTM, CDR2 ANQGSEA. CDR3 bases: TGCAGCGTTAAAGACAGCTCCTACGAGCAGTACTTC. It yields the protein CSVKDSSYEQYF.

In its sample, this clonotype was seen a few times. J is TRBJ2-1 and V is TRBV6-6, with D possibly matching TRBD2 (5 bases). There are 11 residues in the CDR3. Germline V gene data show CDR1 as MNHNY and CDR2 as SVGAGI (reference sequence). CDR3 bases: TGTGTCGCCCGGGGATACAATGAGCAGTTCTTC. This translates into CVARGYNEQFF.

This clonotype was counted only a few times. The J gene is TRBJ1-2, the V gene TRBV15, with D tentatively TRBD1 (6 bases). CDR3 length: 14 residues. CDR1 is LNHNV, CDR2 YYDKDF, per germline (reference sequence). Trimming stripped 3 bases from V and 4 bases from J, with 12 bases between. CDR3 region: CATSRAGQSYGYTF. The CDR3 DNA sequence: TGTGCCACCAGCAGGGCAGGACAGTCCTATGGCTACACCTTC.

This clonotype is labeled as medium-sized (0.01 to 0.1%). J is TRBJ2-5 and V is TRBV6-1, with D possibly matching TRBD1 (5 bases). Germline V gene sequence: CDR1 MNHNS, CDR2 SASEGT. V gave up 6 bases and J gave up 5 bases, with 13 bases separating them. This CDR3 is 13 amino acids long. CDR3 in amino acids: CASRQGREETQYF. CDR3 DNA sequence: TGTGCCAGCAGGCAGGGAAGAGAGGAGACCCAGTACTTC.

The rearrangement links TRBV19 to TRBJ1-4; no clear D. The CDR3 extends over 15 amino acids. CDR1 and CDR2 from the germline V gene are LNHDA and SQIVND (reference sequence). V was cut by 3 bases and J by 5 bases, with 13 bases left in between. The CDR3 region has the DNA TGTGCCAGTAGTATTCAGGCAGGCGGAAATGAAAAACTGTTTTTT. Translated: CASSIQAGGNEKLFF.

The rearrangement joins TRBV27 to TRBJ2-5; a weak D match, TRBD1 (5 bases). The V and J ends lost 0 bases and 7 bases respectively, with 15 bases between them. Germline CDR1 reads MNHEY; CDR2 reads SMNVEV (reference sequence). The CDR3 is 15 amino acids. The CDR3 sequence: CASSLSDKGLATQYF. Here the CDR3 DNA reads TGTGCCAGCAGTTTATCAGATAAGGGGTTGGCGACCCAGTACTTC.

This clonotype was observed a handful of times. The CDR3 region is CATSRDPSGLETQYF. CDR3 sequence (DNA): TGTGCCACCAGCAGAGACCCTAGCGGTTTAGAGACCCAGTACTTC. J is TRBJ2-5 and V is TRBV15, with 7 bases identical to TRBD2. Trimming took 0 bases from V and 4 from J; bases not matched to a gene: 5. In germline, CDR1 is LNHNV, CDR2 YYDKDF (reference sequence). This CDR3 is 15 amino acids long.

This clonotype has just a few counts. The gene calls are TRBV6-1 and TRBJ2-5, with D perhaps TRBD2 (5 bases). V dropped 8 bases and J dropped 4 bases, with 17 bases sitting between them. Germline CDR1 reads MNHNS; CDR2 reads SASEGT. The CDR3 has 14 amino acids. The CDR3 loop is CASLEPGIGETQYF. CDR3 nucleotides: TGTGCCAGCCTCGAGCCCGGGATCGGAGAGACCCAGTACTTC.

This clonotype counts as medium-sized. This chain links TRBV19 with TRBJ2-2; perhaps TRBD1 as D (6 bases). The CDR3 length is 15 residues. CDR1 and CDR2 (germline): LNHDA, SQIVND (reference sequence). V was shortened by 3 bases and J by 1 base, with 9 bases between the two germline ends. CDR3 in amino acids: CASSIPGVNTGELFF. The CDR3, as DNA: TGTGCCAGTAGTATTCCAGGGGTGAACACCGGGGAGCTGTTTTTT. The variable domain in full, with the rest retrieved from reference TRBV19 and TRBJ2-2, is DGGITQSPKYLFRKEGQNVTLSCEQNLNHDAMYWYRQDPGQGLRLIYYSQIVNDFQKGDIAEGYSVSREKKESFPLTVTSAQKNPTAFYLCASSIPGVNTGELFFGEGSRLTVL.

The genes are TRBV5-6 and TRBJ1-2; TRBD1 is a possible D gene (5 bases). CDR3 length equals 13 residues. Trimming took off 4 bases at V and 5 bases at J, with 12 bases between the two ends. Germline V CDR1 and CDR2: SGHDT, YYEEEE. The CDR3 bases are TGTGCCAGCAGCAAGGACGGGGGATATGGCTACACCTTC. Its protein product is CASSKDGGYGYTF.

The sample holds a few counts of this clonotype. The CDR3 sequence is CASSLDRTGELFF. In DNA, the CDR3 is TGTGCCAGCAGTTTAGACAGAACCGGGGAGCTGTTTTTT. J is TRBJ2-2 and V is TRBV12-3 or TRBV12-4; D gene unclear. The CDR3 totals 13 residues. V lost 1 base to trimming and J lost 5 bases, with 5 bases between them.

This chain connects TRBV18 to TRBJ1-5; no clear D. CDR1 and CDR2 from the germline V gene are KGHSH and LQKENI. The CDR3 spans 16 residues. The V end was cut by 3 bases, the J end by 0 bases, with 12 bases between. The CDR3 spells CASSPIGDNSNQPQHF. The DNA for the CDR3 is TGTGCCAGCTCACCTATCGGCGACAATAGCAATCAGCCCCAGCATTTT.

The chain recombines TRBV20-1 with TRBJ2-5, with D tentatively TRBD1 (5 bases). The V and J ends lost 0 bases and 3 bases respectively, with 17 bases between them. The germline V gene encodes CDR1 DFQATT and CDR2 SNEGSKA (reference sequence). CDR3 length: 16 residues. CDR3: CSARDSTATQEETQYF. CDR3 in DNA: TGCAGTGCTAGAGACTCGACAGCAACACAGGAAGAGACCCAGTACTTC.